The clone carrying this TCR beta chain was detected ten times or more. Its cognate antigen is unknown. These data belong to a study of T cells in Graves' hyperthyroidism and ophthalmopathy. Germline CDR1 and CDR2: MDHEN and SYDVKM. V was clipped by 4 bases and J by 0 bases, with 10 bases between them. The CDR3 runs 15 residues. It was RNA transcripts that yielded the amplified TCR beta CDR3 regions. The study used the HTBI primer set for a first-round RT-PCR of the TCR CDR3. TCRdb processed the multiplex PCR reads anew with MiXCR; each CDR3 protein has one entry. Among 550,000 to 600,000 distinct CDR3 sequences listed, roughly a sixth were seen once. Findings and limits, study-wide: Ophthalmopathy was predicted by the model a median of roughly 6.6 months ahead of onset. In blood, most of the thyroid clonotypes expanded above 0.001 were also present.

Lactation, pregnancy, other autoimmune disease or uncontrolled infection excluded patients. The receptor was isolated from a woman in her late teens or twenties with Graves' hyperthyroidism. Material: blood. The chain joins TRBV28 to TRBJ1-5; D is uncertain. The DNA of the CDR3 is TGTGCCAGCAGTTCCGACACCCTTAGCAATCAGCCCCAGCATTTT. Its translation is CASSSDTLSNQPQHF.